This is a list of T cell receptor beta chains from one sample in a study of blood T cells in healthy people across ages. TCRdb passed the 5' RACE reads through MiXCR, listing each CDR3 protein once. The sample shows 1 million to 1.2 million distinct CDR3 sequences, 35% to 45% of them seen only once. Material for sequencing was blood. These receptor sequences come from a man aged 18 to 35 in good health. CDR3s include the opening cysteine and the closing phenylalanine or tryptophan. Each record gives: J gene, V gene, CDR3 protein.

TRBJ1-2 | TRBV12-3/TRBV12-4 | CASSLGTSGYTF
TRBJ1-1 | TRBV2 | CASSVGGGANTEAFF
TRBJ1-5 | TRBV4-2 | CASSQVSGAGQQPQHF
TRBJ1-1 | TRBV2 | CASRPGPEEAFF
TRBJ2-1 | TRBV20-1 | CSARFVDGGTGEQFF
TRBJ1-1 | TRBV7-9 | CASPRDTHEAFF
TRBJ2-5 | TRBV6-1 | CASSEGFRETQYF
NA | TRBV4-3 | CASSQDLTGSLGETQYF
TRBJ2-1 | TRBV4-2 | CASSQDVANNEQFF
TRBJ1-1 | TRBV7-2 | CASSLGGVRTEAFF
TRBJ2-7 | TRBV20-1 | CSARDPTTDFYEQYF
TRBJ2-1 | TRBV6-5 | CASRWDRENEQFF
TRBJ1-1 | TRBV3-1 | CASSQGTRTSEAFF
TRBJ1-1 | TRBV5-1 | CASSLGQGVSEAFF
TRBJ2-1 | TRBV20-1 | CSVLPTSGGPTGAYNEQFF
TRBJ2-3 | TRBV20-1 | CSARDGMTADTQYF
TRBJ1-5 | TRBV4-2 | CASSQDYGVVLNQPQHF
TRBJ1-5 | TRBV20-1 | CSAKPQGPGQPQHF
TRBJ2-1 | TRBV4-2 | CASSQMPTGTGENEQFF
TRBJ2-5 | TRBV4-2 | CASSQDSGRGQETQYF
TRBJ2-3 | TRBV29-1 | CSVEKWDAKPPTTDTQYF
TRBJ1-4 | TRBV4-2 | CASSQDGDPHEKLFF
TRBJ1-4 | TRBV4-2 | CASSQDRNSGSNEKLFF